This record looks at one T cell receptor beta chain sequence and its context. Its cognate antigen has yet to be identified. Qualities for individual bases were not recorded, and no much larger clone is one base off. The trial excluded patients who had a history of autoimmune disease or were on systemic immunosuppression. Peripheral blood for TCR sequencing was drawn from every dose cohort at baseline, at cycle 4 day 1 and at cycle 7 day 1. Samples were obtained from an open-label, multicenter, first-in-human phase I dose-escalation trial of ivuxolimab. Adults with locally advanced or metastatic head and neck squamous cell, hepatocellular, melanoma or renal cell carcinoma were enrolled in the trial. Before TCR sequencing, CD4+ T cells and CD8+ T cells were sorted from peripheral blood as separate populations. Genomic DNA was extracted from sorted cells for sequencing of the TCRbeta CDR3 region. The immunoSEQ Assay was used to sequence the TCRbeta CDR3 regions. TCRdb took over this immuneACCESS table, retaining in-frame rearrangements with V and J assigned. Such tables are incomplete; in checked studies, under half of the missing clones stem from an unresolved V gene, and the remainder is unexplained. This sample is represented by approximately 97,000 clones; roughly nine tenths of them were singletons. The biggest ten clones account for more than 5% of the sample.

This entry comes from a study of OX40 agonist ivuxolimab in advanced cancers. Notes on the research overall: Ivuxolimab, which targeted the costimulatory receptor OX40 (CD134), was an agonistic, fully human IgG2 monoclonal antibody. Intravenous ivuxolimab was administered to patients every 2 weeks at six dose levels: 0.01, 0.1, 0.3, 1.5, 3 and 10 mg/kg. Of the approximately 54 dose-escalation patients, hepatocellular carcinoma was present in 19, melanoma in roughly 15, renal cell carcinoma in 9 and head and neck cancer in 9. A male proportion of about 79% and a mean age of approximately 62 years, ranging from roughly 20 to 80, were recorded for the dose-escalation cohort. Patients were allowed to have had prior anti-PD-1, anti-PD-L1 or anti-CTLA-4 therapy, and approximately 43% of the dose-escalation patients had previously received checkpoint inhibitors. Partial responses occurred in three dose-escalation patients, of whom one had hepatocellular carcinoma and two had cutaneous melanoma. Peripheral TCRbeta sequencing aimed to test whether ivuxolimab altered TCR sequence diversity and caused clonal T-cell expansion. The paper covers the monotherapy dose-escalation part of the phase I ivuxolimab trial, which included N ≈ 57 patients.

Broader findings and caveats from the paper: After ivuxolimab, CD8+ T cells had more expanded clones than CD4+ T cells on average. Low levels of normalized T-cell clonal expansion were also seen in some patients who did not respond. At doses from 0.1 to 3.0 mg/kg, clonal expansion was seen in both CD4+ and CD8+ blood T cells between baseline and week 6. In the 0.1-3.0 mg/kg groups, partial responders had among the lowest normalized peripheral clonal expansion, particularly in CD8+ T cells. The antigen specificity of the clonally expanded peripheral T cells was not determined.

Here the sequenced sample was CD4+ or CD8+ T cells sorted from blood, taken in a trial of the OX40 agonist ivuxolimab. The TCR was taken from an adult with an advanced solid tumor such as melanoma, head and neck, liver or kidney cancer.

The CDR3 reads CASSSGYSGELFF. The nucleotides are TGTGCCAGCAGCTCGGGTTACAGCGGGGAGCTGTTTTTT. The chain was built from TRBV11-3 and TRBJ2-2, with the identity of the D gene unclear. Trimming removed 4 bases from V and 7 bases from J, leaving 10 bases between the germline ends. The CDR3, cysteine through phenylalanine, is 13 amino acids long. Just CDR3 DNA is preserved here, 39 bases in frame from base 1. CDR1 SGHNT and CDR2 YENEEA were looked up in the germline V gene.